One sample yielded the 2 T cell receptor beta chains listed below, sequenced in a study of blood T cell repertoires in COVID-19. Data came from immunoSEQ multiplex PCR; TCRdb stores just in-frame clones and leaves some out. Counted here are some 95,000 clones, about three quarters occurring once; the ten biggest clones make up about 8.7%. Sequencing input: peripheral blood. The receptors were gathered from a man aged 50 to 60 who had recovered from COVID-19.

This clone has only one observation. This sequence joins TRBV5-4 and TRBJ1-1; D is possibly TRBD1 (5 bases). Between the trimmed V and J ends, which lost 4 bases and 5 bases, there was a span of 15 bases. The CDR3 consists of 14 residues. The germline gives CDR1 SGHNT, CDR2 YYREEE (reference sequence). CDR3: CASSMTMGGTEAFF. The CDR3, as DNA: TGTGCCAGCAGCATGACAATGGGGGGGACTGAAGCTTTCTTT.

This chain joins TRBV3-1 (or the pseudogene TRBV3-2) and TRBJ1-6; 7 bases align to TRBD1. Trimming removed 4 bases from V and 2 bases from J; junction bases left unmatched: 8. The CDR3 sequence is 17 residues long. Looked up from germline, CDR1 is LGHDT and CDR2 is YNNKEL (reference sequence). The DNA of the CDR3 is TGTGCCAGCAGCCTTCGACAGGGTCCCACCTATAATTCACCCCTCCACTTT. Its protein is CASSLRQGPTYNSPLHF.